Listed below are T cell receptor beta chains from one sample, sequenced in a study of cytomegalovirus exposure and HLA in healthy donors. Clones were read by immunoSEQ multiplex PCR, and TCRdb kept only the in-frame ones, dropping some. The data show about 200,000 clones, roughly 81% seen once. The sequencing input was PBMCs. These receptors all stem from a woman in her thirties in good health and CMV-seronegative. The CDR3 runs from the conserved cysteine through the conserved F or W. Fields, in order: D gene, clone size, V gene, J gene, CDR3 DNA, CDR3 protein. The D gene is left open where the match is weak. Clone size is shown for a subset of rows, as once, few, many or a class of expanded clone.

D: TRBD1; size: -; V: TRBV5-1; J: TRBJ1-4; DNA: TGCGCCAGCAGCTCAAAAGGGGACAGGGCCGAAAAACTGTTTTTT; CDR3: CASSSKGDRAEKLFF
D: -; size: -; V: TRBV7-9; J: TRBJ2-3; DNA: TGTGCCAGCCTCCCGGGACAACTCACAGATACGCAGTATTTT; CDR3: CASLPGQLTDTQYF
D: TRBD1; size: -; V: TRBV30; J: TRBJ2-7; DNA: TGTGCCTGGAGTCACAGGGGGTTTGGGGAGCAGTACTTC; CDR3: CAWSHRGFGEQYF
D: -; size: -; V: TRBV11-2; J: TRBJ2-7; DNA: TGTGCCAGCAGCTTTCCGACAGGGAGGAACGAGCAGTACTTC; CDR3: CASSFPTGRNEQYF
D: TRBD1; size: -; V: TRBV15; J: TRBJ1-4; DNA: TGTGCCACCAGCAAAGCAGGGGGCTTGATCAATGAAAAACTGTTTTTT; CDR3: CATSKAGGLINEKLFF
D: TRBD2; size: -; V: TRBV30; J: TRBJ2-3; DNA: TGTGCCTGGAGTCGGGCTAGCGGGTTTGATACGCAGTATTTT; CDR3: CAWSRASGFDTQYF
D: -; size: -; V: TRBV2; J: TRBJ2-7; DNA: TGTGCCAGCAGCGAGGGAACAGTTCGCCAGTACTTC; CDR3: CASSEGTVRQYF
D: TRBD1; size: -; V: TRBV11-2; J: TRBJ2-7; DNA: TGTGCCAGCAGCTTAGATCGGGGACAGTACCACGAGCAGTACTTC; CDR3: CASSLDRGQYHEQYF
D: -; size: few; V: TRBV5-4; J: TRBJ1-1; DNA: TGTGCCAGCAGCTTGGAGAGGGAAGAAGCTTTCTTT; CDR3: CASSLEREEAFF
D: TRBD1; size: -; V: TRBV15; J: TRBJ2-7; DNA: TGTGCCACCAGCAGCTCCGGGACAGGGTTCTACGAGCAGTACTTC; CDR3: CATSSSGTGFYEQYF
D: -; size: once; V: TRBV6-1; J: TRBJ2-3; DNA: TGTGCCAGCAGAGCAGGGTTCAGGGCAGATACGCAGTATTTT; CDR3: CASRAGFRADTQYF
D: -; size: -; V: TRBV6-5; J: TRBJ1-2; DNA: TGTGCCAGCAGCGCCGCCGGGTGGGACTATGGCTACACCTTC; CDR3: CASSAAGWDYGYTF
D: -; size: -; V: TRBV6-1; J: TRBJ2-2; DNA: TGTGCCAGCAAGGAGGGGGCCGGGGCCGGGGAGCTGTTTTTT; CDR3: CASKEGAGAGELFF
D: TRBD1; size: -; V: TRBV5-1; J: TRBJ1-3; DNA: TGCGCCAGCAGCCCGGGACAGGGGTTCTCTGGAAACACCATATATTTT; CDR3: CASSPGQGFSGNTIYF
D: -; size: -; V: TRBV7-2; J: TRBJ1-1; DNA: TGTGCCAGCAGCTTAAACAGTAAACCCACTGAAGCTTTCTTT; CDR3: CASSLNSKPTEAFF
D: -; size: -; V: TRBV11-3; J: TRBJ1-5; DNA: TGTGCCAGCAGCTCCAGTCCAGGGAACCAGCCCCAGCATTTT; CDR3: CASSSSPGNQPQHF
D: -; size: -; V: TRBV7-9; J: TRBJ1-2; DNA: TGTGCCAGCAGCCCCACTGGTGCCCACAGGGAAGGTGGCTACACCTTC; CDR3: CASSPTGAHREGGYTF